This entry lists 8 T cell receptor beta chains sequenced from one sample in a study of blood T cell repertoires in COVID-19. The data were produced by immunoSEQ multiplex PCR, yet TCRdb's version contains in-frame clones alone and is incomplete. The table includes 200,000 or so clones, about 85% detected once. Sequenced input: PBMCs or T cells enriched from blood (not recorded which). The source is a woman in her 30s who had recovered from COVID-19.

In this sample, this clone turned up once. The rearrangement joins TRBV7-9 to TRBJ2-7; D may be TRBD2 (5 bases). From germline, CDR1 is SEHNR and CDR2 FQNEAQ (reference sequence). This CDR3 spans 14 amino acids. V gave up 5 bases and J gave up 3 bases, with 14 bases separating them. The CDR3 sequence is CASSKNLRDYEQYF. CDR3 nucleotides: TGTGCCAGCAGCAAGAATCTTCGGGACTACGAGCAGTACTTC.

DNA of the CDR3: TGTGCCAGCAGTGGGTCGGCGGGTGGCTACACCTTC. It codes for CASSGSAGGYTF. The V gene is TRBV2, the J gene TRBJ1-2; D unclear. The germline gives CDR1 SNHLY, CDR2 FYNNEI. The CDR3 spans 12 residues. The V gene lost 4 bases and the J gene lost 7 bases, with 10 bases spanning the gap. The variable domain in full, completed from reference TRBV2 and TRBJ1-2, reads EPEVTQTPSHQVTQMGQEVILRCVPISNHLYFYWYRQILGQKVEFLVSFYNNEISEKSEIFDDQFSVERPDGSNFTLKIRSTKLEDSAMYFCASSGSAGGYTFGSGTRLTVV.

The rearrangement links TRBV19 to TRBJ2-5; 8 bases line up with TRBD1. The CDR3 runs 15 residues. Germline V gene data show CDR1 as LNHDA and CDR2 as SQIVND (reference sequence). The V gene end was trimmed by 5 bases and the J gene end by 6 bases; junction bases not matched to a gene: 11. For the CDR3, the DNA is TGTGCCAGTAGTCTCGAGCCAGGGGGCAGGAAGACCCAGTACTTC. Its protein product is CASSLEPGGRKTQYF.

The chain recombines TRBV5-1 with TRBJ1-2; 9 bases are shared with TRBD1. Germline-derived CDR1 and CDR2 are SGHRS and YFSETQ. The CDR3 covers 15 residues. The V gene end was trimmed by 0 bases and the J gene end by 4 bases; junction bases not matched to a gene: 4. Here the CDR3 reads CASSLEGQGLYGYTF. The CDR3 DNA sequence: TGCGCCAGCAGCTTGGAGGGACAGGGACTCTATGGCTACACCTTC.

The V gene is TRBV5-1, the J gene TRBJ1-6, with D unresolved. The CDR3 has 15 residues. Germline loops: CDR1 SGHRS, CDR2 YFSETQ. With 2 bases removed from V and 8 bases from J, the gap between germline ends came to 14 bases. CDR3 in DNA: TGCGCCAGCAGCTTAACTACCCTTAGTGATTCACCCCTCCACTTT. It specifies CASSLTTLSDSPLHF.

CDR3 DNA: TGTGCCAGCAGCTTAAACTATTATCACACTGAAGCTTTCTTT. This sequence encodes CASSLNYYHTEAFF. The V and J genes are TRBV11-2 and TRBJ1-1; no clear D. CDR1 and CDR2 (germline): SGHAT, FQNNGV. V lost 2 bases and J 3 bases, leaving 10 bases between the germline ends. The CDR3 contains 14 residues.

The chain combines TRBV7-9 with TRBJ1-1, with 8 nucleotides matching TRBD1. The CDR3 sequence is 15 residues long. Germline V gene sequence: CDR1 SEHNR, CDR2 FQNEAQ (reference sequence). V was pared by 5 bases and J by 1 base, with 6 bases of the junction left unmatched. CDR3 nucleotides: TGTGCCAGCAGCCCCCAGGGGGCCTCGAACACTGAAGCTTTCTTT. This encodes CASSPQGASNTEAFF.

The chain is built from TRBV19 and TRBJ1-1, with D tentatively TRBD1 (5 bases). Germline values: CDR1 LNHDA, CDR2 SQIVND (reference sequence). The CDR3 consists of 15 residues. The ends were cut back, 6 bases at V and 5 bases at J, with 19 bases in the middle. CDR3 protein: CASRDLGLGRTEAFF. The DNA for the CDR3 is TGTGCCAGTAGAGACTTGGGACTCGGGCGGACTGAAGCTTTCTTT.